The 27 T cell receptor beta chains presented below share a single source sample, sequenced in a study of spatial heterogeneity in lung cancer. Time point given: sample taken at primary tumor resection. TCRdb used MiXCR to reprocess the 5' RACE reads, holding one entry per CDR3 protein. Among 700 to 1,000 distinct CDR3 sequences listed, about 40% were seen once. The sequencing used normal lung tissue next to the tumor, collected at surgery. The receptors here all came from a male donor with early-stage non-small cell lung cancer.

In this sample, this clonotype turned up a few times. Because the library targeted alpha chains, this beta chain is an off-target read whose size means little. The J gene is TRBJ2-7, the V gene TRBV7-9, with TRBD2 matching 8 bases. V shed 5 bases, J shed 1 base, and the junction held 7 bases outside the gene matches. CDR1 is SEHNR and CDR2 is FQNEAQ in the germline V gene (reference sequence). The CDR3 covers 15 residues. The CDR3, as DNA: TGTGCCAGCAGCCCTCCAGCGGGAGAATCCTACGAGCAGTACTTC. Its translation is CASSPPAGESYEQYF.

This clonotype has more than one count but fewer than ten. This beta chain represents an off-target read in a library built for alpha chains; its size is of limited meaning. This rearrangement joins TRBV12-3 or TRBV12-4 to TRBJ1-5; D remains unclear. The V end lost 5 bases, the J end lost 9 bases, and 14 bases lay between the germline ends. The CDR3 consists of 13 residues. The CDR3 reads CASSLPGSGPQHF. CDR3 DNA sequence: TGTGCCAGCAGTCTCCCGGGGAGCGGGCCCCAGCATTTT.

This clonotype was recorded a few times. Within a library made for alpha chains, this beta chain is off target, and its count is uninformative. The chain links TRBV12-3 or TRBV12-4 to TRBJ1-5; D remains unclear. The CDR3 contains 13 residues. The V and J ends lost 2 bases and 7 bases respectively, with 9 bases between them. CDR3 loop: CASSLSGNQPQHF. The CDR3 nucleotides read TGTGCCAGCAGTTTATCAGGTAACCAGCCCCAGCATTTT.

In its sample, this clonotype was seen a few times. As an off-target read in a library built for alpha chains, this beta chain has a frequency of little significance. The chain uses TRBV13 and TRBJ2-5; no definite D call. V lost 0 bases to trimming and J lost 5 bases, with 4 bases between them. The CDR3 extends over 12 amino acids. Germline V CDR1 and CDR2: PRHDT, FYEKMQ (reference sequence). CDR3 protein: CASSLGQETQYF. The CDR3 region has the DNA TGTGCCAGCAGCTTAGGCCAGGAGACCCAGTACTTC.

By frequency in the sample, this clonotype is large. This beta chain represents an off-target read in a library built for alpha chains; its size is of limited meaning. The chain joins TRBV24-1 to TRBJ2-1; D tentatively fits TRBD1 or TRBD2 (5 bases each). This CDR3 comprises 16 residues. Trimming shortened V by 3 bases and J by 8 bases, and 19 bases separated the two germline ends. Germline CDR1 is KGHDR and CDR2 is SFDVKD. CDR3 sequence reads: CATSDPTGGKADEQFF. The CDR3 coding sequence is TGTGCCACCAGTGATCCTACAGGAGGAAAGGCGGATGAGCAGTTCTTC.

As for this clonotype: This beta chain is a stray read from a library made for alpha chains; its abundance is not meaningful. The chain recombines TRBV7-2 with TRBJ2-5; 8 nucleotides align to TRBD2. The V gene's germline CDR1 is SGHTA and CDR2 FQGNSA. V dropped 11 bases and J dropped 5; count of bases not matched to a gene: 13. This CDR3 contains 14 residues. This CDR3 is CASSVGGALETQYF. DNA of the CDR3: TGTGCCTCCTCGGTCGGGGGGGCTCTGGAGACCCAGTACTTC.

By proportion, this clonotype is large. As an off-target read in a library built for alpha chains, this beta chain has a frequency of little significance. This sequence joins TRBV4-3 and TRBJ1-6; D ambiguous. Germline lookup yields CDR1 LGHNA and CDR2 YSLEER. The CDR3 is 14 residues long. V was pared by 4 bases and J by 3 bases, with 7 bases between. The CDR3 DNA follows: TGCGCCAGCAGCCGTTGGGACTATAATTCACCCCTCCACTTT. Translated, it gives CASSRWDYNSPLHF.

This clonotype is large in the sample. The size of this beta chain means little, since it is a stray read in a library made for alpha chains. The chain joins TRBV27 to TRBJ2-3, with unresolved D. Per germline, CDR1 MNHEY and CDR2 SMNVEV (reference sequence). The ends were cut back, 6 bases at V and 9 bases at J, with 16 bases in the middle. The CDR3 spans 13 residues. The CDR3 sequence: CASREGPGLTQYF. The DNA of the CDR3 is TGTGCCAGCAGAGAAGGACCGGGCCTAACGCAGTATTTT.

This clonotype has just one count. Since the library was made to target alpha chains, this beta chain is a stray read and its abundance is not meaningful. V and J are TRBV15 and TRBJ2-3, with TRBD2 as a possible D gene (6 bases). This CDR3 is built from 14 residues. The germline V gene encodes CDR1 LNHNV and CDR2 YYDKDF (reference sequence). V lost 4 bases and J 9 bases, leaving 17 bases between the germline ends. The CDR3 sequence: CATSMGTGRGTQYF. CDR3 coding DNA: TGTGCCACCAGCATGGGGACCGGCCGGGGGACGCAGTATTTT. Full variable domain (remainder filled in from reference TRBV15 and TRBJ2-3): DAMVIQNPRYQVTQFGKPVTLSCSQTLNHNVMYWYQQKSSQAPKLLFHYYDKDFNNEADTPDNFQSRRPNTSFCFLDIRSPGLGDTAMYLCATSMGTGRGTQYFGPGTRLTVL.

To note about this clonotype: Because the library targeted alpha chains, this beta chain is an off-target read whose size means little. The CDR3 sequence: CASSRNTGELFF. The CDR3 bases are TGTGCCAGCAGCCGTAACACCGGGGAGCTGTTTTTT. V and J are TRBV7-9 and TRBJ2-2, with D uncertain. Deletions cut 5 bases from V and 2 bases from J, with 3 bases between. This CDR3 has 12 amino acids. Germline CDR1 is SEHNR and CDR2 is FQNEAQ (reference sequence).

By share of the sample, this clonotype is large. For a library built for alpha chains, this beta chain is a stray read; little rests on its size. This chain uses TRBV11-2 with TRBJ2-5; 7 nucleotides agree with TRBD2. J gave up 5 bases and V 4 bases, and 10 bases lay outside the gene matches. CDR3 length: 15 amino acids. Germline V gene lookup returns CDR1 SGHAT and CDR2 FQNNGV. CDR3 coding DNA: TGTGCCAGCAGCTCTTGGAGGGAGGGCCCGGAGACCCAGTACTTC. Residues: CASSSWREGPETQYF.

In regard to this clonotype: This beta chain is an off-target read within a library intended for alpha chains, so its frequency means little. The V and J genes are TRBV4-2 and TRBJ2-3; D call uncertain. Germline lookup yields CDR1 LGHNA and CDR2 YNFKEQ. This CDR3 is 14 amino acids long. Trimming shortened V by 3 bases and J by 1 base, and 8 bases separated the two germline ends. The CDR3 protein is CASSQMGGTDTQYF. The CDR3 coding sequence is TGTGCCAGCAGCCAGATGGGCGGCACAGATACGCAGTATTTT.

Note on this clonotype: Found in a library prepared for alpha chains, this beta chain is an off-target read, and its abundance has little meaning. J is TRBJ2-2 and V is TRBV5-1; no definite D call. The V and J ends lost 5 bases and 4 bases respectively, with 9 bases between them. CDR3 length equals 13 residues. Germline loops: CDR1 SGHRS, CDR2 YFSETQ. This CDR3 is CASRDGSTGELFF. The CDR3, as DNA: TGCGCCAGCAGGGATGGATCCACCGGGGAGCTGTTTTTT. Using reference TRBV5-1 and TRBJ2-2 for the parts outside the CDR3, the full variable domain is KAGVTQTPRYLIKTRGQQVTLSCSPISGHRSVSWYQQTPGQGLQFLFEYFSETQRNKGNFPGRFSGRQFSNSRSEMNVSTLELGDSALYLCASRDGSTGELFFGEGSRLTVL.

This clonotype has a handful of counts. For a library built for alpha chains, this beta chain is a stray read; little rests on its size. The rearrangement uses TRBV5-4 and TRBJ2-7; D is unresolved. The CDR3 contains 12 residues. Trimming pared 3 bases from V and 4 bases from J, leaving 8 bases between. The germline CDR1 and CDR2 sequences are SGHNT and YYREEE (reference sequence). The CDR3: CASSSLGYEQYF. Here the CDR3 DNA reads TGTGCCAGCAGCTCCCTCGGGTACGAGCAGTACTTC.

This clonotype is deemed hyperexpanded. The library was designed around alpha chains, so this beta chain is a stray read whose abundance carries little weight. The chain combines TRBV6-5 with TRBJ1-6; D possibly corresponds to TRBD1 (5 bases). Trimming removed 2 bases from V and 9 bases from J, with 8 bases in between. Germline V gene lookup returns CDR1 MNHEY and CDR2 SVGAGI. The CDR3 is 13 amino acids. CDR3 DNA: TGTGCCAGCAGTTACGAAAGGGGTTCACCCCTCCACTTT. Residues: CASSYERGSPLHF.

In this sample, this clonotype is large. This beta chain is off target for a library built for alpha chains, so its abundance means little. This chain connects TRBV24-1 to TRBJ2-5; 12 nucleotides match TRBD1. The ends lost 1 base at V and 5 bases at J; junction bases unmatched: 4. The CDR3 extends over 16 amino acids. CDR1 is KGHDR, CDR2 SFDVKD, per germline. CDR3 in amino acids: CATSDFGTGGGETQYF. CDR3 bases: TGTGCCACCAGTGATTTTGGGACAGGGGGCGGCGAGACCCAGTACTTC.

A few counts support this clonotype. This beta chain is an off-target read within a library intended for alpha chains, so its frequency means little. The chain joins TRBV2 to TRBJ2-6, with a weak D call TRBD2 (6 bases). The CDR3 spans 14 residues. V dropped 8 bases and J dropped 2 bases, with 10 bases sitting between them. Germline V gene sequence: CDR1 SNHLY, CDR2 FYNNEI. CDR3 DNA sequence: TGTGCCAGCTCGGGGGTGCCTGGGGCCAACGTCCTGACTTTC. Protein: CASSGVPGANVLTF.

By sample fraction, this clonotype is large. Since the library was made to target alpha chains, this beta chain is a stray read and its abundance is not meaningful. The chain is built from TRBV2 and TRBJ2-7; 7 bases agree with TRBD2. The germline V gene has CDR1 SNHLY and CDR2 FYNNEI. Trimming at V came to 5 bases and at J to 3 bases, leaving 7 bases not matched to a gene. CDR3 length: 14 amino acids. This CDR3 reads CASSRDYYDYEQYF. CDR3 DNA: TGTGCCAGCAGTCGGGACTATTATGACTACGAGCAGTACTTC.

This clonotype is hyperexpanded (1% or more) in the sample. The size of this beta chain means little, since it is a stray read in a library made for alpha chains. V is TRBV28 and J is TRBJ1-4; TRBD1 agrees at 8 bases. This CDR3 has 15 residues. Germline V lookup: CDR1 MDHEN, CDR2 SYDVKM. The V segment lost 5 bases and the J segment 4 bases; nucleotides outside the gene matches: 6. The CDR3 sequence: CASSPGQGLNEKLFF. In DNA form, the CDR3 reads TGTGCCAGCAGTCCCGGACAGGGTCTTAATGAAAAACTGTTTTTT. Full variable domain (missing parts from reference TRBV28 and TRBJ1-4): DVKVTQSSRYLVKRTGEKVFLECVQDMDHENMFWYRQDPGLGLRLIYFSYDVKMKEKGDIPEGYSVSREKKERFSLILESASTNQTSMYLCASSPGQGLNEKLFFGSGTQLSVL.

A few counts support this clonotype. Since it is a stray read in a library aimed at alpha chains, this beta chain has a size that is not meaningful. The rearrangement joins TRBV7-2 to TRBJ2-7; 9 bases agree with TRBD1. J lost 3 bases, V lost 3 bases, and 6 bases had no gene match. Germline V gene lookup returns CDR1 SGHTA and CDR2 FQGNSA. This CDR3 has 15 amino acids. This CDR3 reads CASSLGDRAFYEQYF. The CDR3 bases are TGTGCCAGCAGCTTGGGGGACAGGGCTTTCTACGAGCAGTACTTC.

This clonotype showed up just once. A library made for alpha chains picked up this beta chain off target, so its size means little. This sequence joins TRBV7-9 and TRBJ2-3; no clear D. The CDR3 covers 13 residues. V was pared by 1 base and J by 2 bases, with 4 bases between. The germline V gene encodes CDR1 SEHNR and CDR2 FQNEAQ (reference sequence). Here the CDR3 DNA reads TGTGCCAGCAGCTTAGGCGTCACAGATACGCAGTATTTT. It translates to CASSLGVTDTQYF.

By proportion, this clonotype is large (0.1 to 1%). The size of this beta chain means little, since it is a stray read in a library made for alpha chains. This chain uses TRBV29-1 with TRBJ2-6; D tentatively fits TRBD1 or TRBD2 (5 bases each). The germline CDR1 and CDR2 sequences are SQVTM and ANQGSEA. The V gene lost 0 bases and the J gene lost 1 base, with 19 bases spanning the gap. There are 19 residues in the CDR3. In nucleotides, the CDR3 is TGCAGCGTTGAAGATCCGAACGCCTGGGGGATGTCTGGGGCCAACGTCCTGACTTTC. Amino acid sequence: CSVEDPNAWGMSGANVLTF.

This clonotype occurred a few times. A library prepared for alpha chains yielded this beta chain as an off-target read; its size is of little meaning. The chain carries TRBV6-5 and TRBJ2-5, with D unresolved. V dropped 4 bases and J dropped 5 bases, with 14 bases sitting between them. The CDR3 covers 14 residues. The V gene's germline CDR1 is MNHEY and CDR2 SVGAGI. The CDR3: CASSSPMVEETQYF. CDR3 nucleotide sequence: TGTGCCAGCAGTTCCCCGATGGTGGAGGAGACCCAGTACTTC.

In regard to this clonotype: In a library made to pick up alpha chains, this beta chain is a stray read with a size that means little. The chain joins TRBV4-1 to TRBJ2-1; 11 bases match TRBD2. J was trimmed by 8 bases and V by 4 bases; bases with no gene match: 10. This CDR3 has 16 residues. Germline V gives CDR1 MGHRA, CDR2 YSYEKL. This CDR3 reads CASSPPGSGRADEQFF. Written as DNA, the CDR3 is TGCGCCAGCAGCCCGCCGGGTAGCGGGAGGGCGGATGAGCAGTTCTTC.

This clonotype was counted only a few times. The library was prepared for alpha chains; this beta chain is a stray read, so its frequency means little. The chain combines TRBV5-6 with TRBJ2-7; D gene ambiguous. The CDR3 consists of 14 residues. Looked up from germline, CDR1 is SGHDT and CDR2 is YYEEEE. Trimming cost V 0 bases and J 3 bases, with 10 bases left between them. CDR3 in amino acids: CASSLVGQLYEQYF. The CDR3 region has the DNA TGTGCCAGCAGCTTGGTAGGGCAGCTCTACGAGCAGTACTTC.

In its sample, this clonotype is medium-sized (0.01 to 0.1%). A library made for alpha chains picked up this beta chain off target, so its size means little. The chain carries TRBV7-9 and TRBJ1-2, with D maybe TRBD1 (6 bases). The germline V and J ends were trimmed by 6 bases and 4 bases, with 9 bases remaining between them. Germline-derived CDR1 and CDR2 are SEHNR and FQNEAQ (reference sequence). CDR3 length: 12 amino acids. This CDR3 reads CASRGGPYGYTF. The CDR3 bases are TGTGCCAGCAGAGGGGGGCCCTATGGCTACACCTTC.

For this clonotype: The size of this beta chain means little, since it is a stray read in a library made for alpha chains. The chain carries TRBV10-3 and TRBJ2-1, with D hard to call. The CDR3 totals 13 residues. V lost 2 bases and J 0 bases, leaving 2 bases between the germline ends. Germline CDR1 and CDR2: ENHRY and SYGVKD. The CDR3 nucleotides are TGTGCCATCAGTGAGAGCTCCTACAATGAGCAGTTCTTC. Protein product: CAISESSYNEQFF.